This TCR beta chain stems from a study of T cell responses to AZD1222 COVID-19 vaccine. General study points: Two AZD1222 administrations were followed by greater Spike-specific TCR breadth and depth. White British ancestry dominated among donors, who included more females, and clonal diversity was possibly underestimated. Among AZD1222 vaccinees, only five to seven were seropositive at baseline. Per reports, nearly half of all spike-specific TCRs target regions that are unmutated in variants.

The CDR3 has 14 residues. Germline CDR1 and CDR2: MNHEY and SVGAGI. J lost 6 bases, V lost 7 bases, and 7 bases had no gene match. On this clone itself: The antigen is unknown.

TCRdb's table, derived via immunoSEQ multiplex PCR, lists solely in-frame clones and lacks some. This table has 100,000 or so clones, 84% appearing once. The rearrangement links TRBV6-5 to TRBJ1-5; 9 bases are shared with TRBD1. This clonotype was obtained from an adult in good health. Sample: peripheral blood, taken on day 0 of AZD1222 vaccination. The CDR3 loop reads CASKTGGNGQPQHF. CDR3 DNA: TGTGCCAGCAAGACAGGGGGAAACGGTCAGCCCCAGCATTTT.